Presented here are 30 T cell receptor beta chains from one specimen sequenced in a study of CD8+CD57+ T cells in acquired aplastic anemia. Patients selected for sequencing had displayed CD8+CD57+ cell expansion by flow cytometry. The use of genomic DNA as template underpinned the TCR beta VDJ and CDR3 profiling. TCRdb ran MiXCR on the reads and lists one entry per CDR3 protein. This table holds around 160,000 distinct CDR3 sequences, 47% found once. The sample comprised sorted CD4+, CD8+, or CD8+CD57+ T cells (not recorded which) from PBMCs. These receptors all come from a human donor with aplastic anemia.

The CDR3 loop is CSASRLGTENTEAFF. In DNA, the CDR3 is TGCAGTGCTAGTCGGTTGGGGACAGAAAACACTGAAGCTTTCTTT. The chain joins TRBV20-1 to TRBJ1-1; 7 positions match TRBD1. CDR3 length equals 15 residues. Per the germline V gene, CDR1 is DFQATT and CDR2 is SNEGSKA (reference sequence). J lost 2 bases, V lost 3 bases, and 9 bases had no gene match.

Ten or more counts support this clonotype. V is TRBV24-1 and J is TRBJ2-7; no clear D. The CDR3 is 16 amino acids. Germline V gene data show CDR1 as KGHDR and CDR2 as SFDVKD. V was trimmed by 3 bases and J by 2 bases, leaving 16 bases between them. The CDR3 bases are TGTGCCACCAGTGATAAGGCCGAATCGTCTCCCTACGAGCAGTACTTC. This encodes CATSDKAESSPYEQYF.

This clonotype was detected many times. The V and J genes are TRBV24-1 and TRBJ1-1; D gene ambiguous. V lost 4 bases and J lost 2, with 1 base in between. This CDR3 is built from 11 residues. CDR1 and CDR2 from the germline V gene are KGHDR and SFDVKD. The chain's CDR3 is CATSENTEAFF. The CDR3 nucleotides are TGTGCCACCAGTGAAAACACTGAAGCTTTCTTT.

This clonotype was recorded many times. For the CDR3, the DNA is TGTGCCAGCAGGCTGACAGGGGGGAACACTGAAGCTTTCTTT. This translates into CASRLTGGNTEAFF. The chain is built from TRBV27 and TRBJ1-1; the match to TRBD1 covers 9 bases. The CDR3 consists of 14 residues. Per germline, CDR1 MNHEY and CDR2 SMNVEV (reference sequence). Trimming cost V 6 bases and J 1 base; bases outside gene matches: 3.

This clonotype was counted at least ten times. V usage is TRBV6-1 and J usage is TRBJ2-1, with D hard to call. Between the trimmed V and J ends, which lost 8 bases and 5 bases, there was a span of 7 bases. This CDR3 has 11 residues. In germline, CDR1 is MNHNS, CDR2 SASEGT. The CDR3 DNA reads as TGTGCCAGCTTTTCTAACAATGAGCAGTTCTTC. Its translation: CASFSNNEQFF.

This clonotype occurred many times. The gene calls are TRBV2 and TRBJ1-1; a weak D match, TRBD1 (5 bases). V dropped 3 bases and J dropped 4 bases, with 15 bases sitting between them. Per germline, CDR1 SNHLY and CDR2 FYNNEI. This CDR3 spans 15 amino acids. For the CDR3, the DNA is TGTGCCAGCAGTGACTCGGGGCTATCCGGCACTGAAGCTTTCTTT. Translation gives CASSDSGLSGTEAFF.

This clonotype has a handful of counts. The CDR3: CASSPKTSGTGGLNTEAFF. CDR3 DNA: TGTGCCAGCTCACCAAAAACAAGTGGAACAGGGGGCCTGAACACTGAAGCTTTCTTT. The V call is TRBV18, the J call TRBJ1-1; TRBD1 matches 9 bases. This CDR3 is built from 19 residues. V gave up 2 bases and J gave up 0 bases; unmatched junction bases: 13. CDR1 is KGHSH, CDR2 LQKENI, per germline.

The V and J genes are TRBV27 and TRBJ2-4; 10 nucleotides line up with TRBD2. This CDR3 has 15 residues. The junction had 8 bases not matched to a gene; V was cut back by 6 bases and J by 6 bases. Germline V gene sequence: CDR1 MNHEY, CDR2 SMNVEV (reference sequence). The CDR3 sequence is CASREAGGSRNIQYF. For the CDR3, the DNA is TGTGCCAGCAGGGAAGCGGGAGGGTCCAGAAACATTCAGTACTTC.

This clonotype has a count of ten or more. This chain links TRBV28 with TRBJ2-7; weak D call: TRBD1 (5 bases). The CDR3 sequence is 13 residues long. Deletions cut 8 bases from V and 2 bases from J, with 13 bases between. Per germline, CDR1 MDHEN and CDR2 SYDVKM. Here the CDR3 DNA reads TGTGCCAGCGGAAAACAGGAACCCTACGAGCAGTACTTC. It translates to CASGKQEPYEQYF. The full variable domain, completed using reference TRBV28 and TRBJ2-7, is DVKVTQSSRYLVKRTGEKVFLECVQDMDHENMFWYRQDPGLGLRLIYFSYDVKMKEKGDIPEGYSVSREKKERFSLILESASTNQTSMYLCASGKQEPYEQYFGPGTRLTVT.

The rearrangement links TRBV18 to TRBJ1-2; D unresolved. Trimming took 2 bases from V and 6 from J, leaving 10 bases between them. The germline V gene encodes CDR1 KGHSH and CDR2 LQKENI. The CDR3 is 13 amino acids. The chain's CDR3 is CASSPAVPDGYTF. The CDR3 coding sequence is TGTGCCAGCTCACCAGCGGTCCCGGATGGCTACACCTTC.

The chain has TRBV20-1 and TRBJ2-1; D unclear. V dropped 6 bases and J dropped 7 bases, with 16 bases sitting between them. CDR1 is DFQATT, CDR2 SNEGSKA, per germline (reference sequence). The CDR3 length is 13 residues. CDR3 sequence: CSAGRALSNEQFF. For the CDR3, the DNA is TGCAGTGCCGGCCGGGCCCTATCGAATGAGCAGTTCTTC.

With regard to this clonotype: This clone may be a read error of a much larger clone one base away. The gene calls are TRBV24-1 and TRBJ2-1, with unresolved D. CDR3 size: 13 residues. Trimming pared 6 bases from V and 12 bases from J, leaving 17 bases between. Germline CDR1 reads KGHDR; CDR2 reads SFDVKD. Written as DNA, the CDR3 is TGTGCCACCAGTCCACCCGGGTCCCCGGGGCAGTTCTTC. Protein product: CATSPPGSPGQFF.

This clonotype was recorded a few times. A junction boundary mismatches the germline segment, possibly from a read error. The chain is built from TRBV12-5 and TRBJ1-4; 7 bases agree with TRBD1. The germline V gene encodes CDR1 LGHNT and CDR2 FRNRAP. The CDR3 sequence is 17 residues long. The CDR3 coding sequence is TGTGCTAGTGGTTGGAACAGGGGTCTGTCAACTAATGAAAGACTGTTTTTT. Translated, it gives CASGWNRGLSTNERLFF.

The V call is TRBV6-1, the J call TRBJ2-5; TRBD2 is a possible D gene (5 bases). The CDR3 loop spans 14 amino acids. CDR1 and CDR2 (germline): MNHNS, SASEGT. Trimming stripped 8 bases from V and 0 bases from J, with 13 bases between. This CDR3 is CASRTSGNQETQYF. CDR3 DNA: TGTGCCAGCCGAACAAGCGGAAACCAAGAGACCCAGTACTTC.

In its sample, this clonotype was seen many times. This sequence joins TRBV11-2 and TRBJ2-5, with 8 bases that match TRBD1. This CDR3 is built from 15 residues. In germline, CDR1 is SGHAT, CDR2 FQNNGV. V lost 8 bases, J lost 4 bases, and 12 bases stayed unmatched. The CDR3 coding sequence is TGTGCCAGCGTTCCGGGACAGGCCCCCCGAGAGACCCAGTACTTC. Its translation: CASVPGQAPRETQYF.

This clonotype appeared many times. The chain recombines TRBV5-1 with TRBJ2-1; D is perhaps TRBD2 (5 bases). Germline V gene sequence: CDR1 SGHRS, CDR2 YFSETQ. Trimming took 0 bases from V and 7 from J, leaving 17 bases between them. CDR3 length equals 16 residues. The CDR3 is CASSLAASGVGNEQFF. The CDR3 DNA reads TGCGCCAGCAGCTTGGCCGCCTCCGGGGTGGGGAATGAGCAGTTCTTC.

The rearrangement joins TRBV10-3 to TRBJ2-3, with a weak D call TRBD2 (6 bases). With 4 bases removed from V and 1 base from J, the gap between germline ends came to 15 bases. This CDR3 is 16 amino acids long. Germline loops: CDR1 ENHRY, CDR2 SYGVKD. CDR3 nucleotides: TGTGCCATCAGTGGCCGGCGCGGGATGCGCACAGATACGCAGTATTTT. This gives the protein CAISGRRGMRTDTQYF.

This clonotype has at least ten counts. The CDR3 DNA reads as TGCGCCAGCAGCACCCAACCCGAAACCGGGGAGCTGTTTTTT. Encoded protein: CASSTQPETGELFF. This chain uses TRBV5-1 with TRBJ2-2, with D unresolved. Per germline, CDR1 SGHRS and CDR2 YFSETQ. This CDR3 contains 14 residues. Trimming cost V 4 bases and J 5 bases, with 12 bases left between them.

The rearrangement uses TRBV2 and TRBJ2-5; D tentatively fits TRBD1 or TRBD2 (5 bases each). CDR1 and CDR2 from the germline V gene are SNHLY and FYNNEI. This CDR3 has 15 residues. V lost 6 bases and J lost 8, with 22 bases in between. The CDR3 loop is CASRGVGTGSETQYF. As DNA, the CDR3 is TGTGCCAGCAGGGGAGTCGGGACGGGCTCGGAAACCCAGTACTTC.

This clonotype was detected only a few times. The rearrangement links TRBV6-2 or TRBV6-3 to TRBJ1-1; tentatively, D is TRBD1 (6 bases). Germline CDR1 and CDR2: MNHEY and SVGEGT. Trimming took 6 bases from V and 8 from J, leaving 25 bases between them. The CDR3 extends over 16 amino acids. CDR3 in DNA: TGTGCCAGCAGAGGCCTTACTAACAACAGGGAGGAAGAAGCTTTCTTT. It encodes CASRGLTNNREEEAFF.

V is TRBV12-3 or TRBV12-4 and J is TRBJ2-7; 11 bases agree with TRBD1. The J segment lost 5 bases and the V segment lost 9 bases, leaving 3 bases of the junction unmatched. This CDR3 region has 12 residues. CDR3 in amino acids: CASRTGGNEQYF. DNA of the CDR3: TGTGCCAGTAGGACAGGGGGCAACGAGCAGTACTTC.

The chain recombines TRBV2 with TRBJ2-4, with D perhaps matching TRBD1 (7 bases). Germline lookup yields CDR1 SNHLY and CDR2 FYNNEI. V lost 10 bases to trimming and J lost 0 bases, with 10 bases between them. The CDR3 totals 13 residues. Here the CDR3 DNA reads TGTGCCACAGGGGGGACAGCCAAAAACATTCAGTACTTC. This gives the protein CATGGTAKNIQYF. The variable domain in full, completed from reference TRBV2 and TRBJ2-4, reads EPEVTQTPSHQVTQMGQEVILRCVPISNHLYFYWYRQILGQKVEFLVSFYNNEISEKSEIFDDQFSVERPDGSNFTLKIRSTKLEDSAMYFCATGGTAKNIQYFGAGTRLSVL.

V gene TRBV10-3 combines with J gene TRBJ2-7; a possible D gene is TRBD1 (5 bases). CDR3 length: 17 residues. CDR1 is ENHRY, CDR2 SYGVKD, per germline. The ends were cut back, 3 bases at V and 2 bases at J, with 20 bases in the middle. The DNA of the CDR3 is TGTGCCATCAGTGATCAAAGGGTACAGGTCCAACCCTACGAGCAGTACTTC. As protein: CAISDQRVQVQPYEQYF.

The V call is TRBV19, the J call TRBJ2-3; 10 nucleotides agree with TRBD1. The CDR3 contains 18 residues. J was trimmed by 4 bases and V by 5 bases; bases with no gene match: 15. CDR1 and CDR2 from the germline V gene are LNHDA and SQIVND (reference sequence). CDR3 sequence reads: CASSSMKWTGGGSDTQYF. Written as DNA, the CDR3 is TGTGCCAGTAGTTCGATGAAGTGGACAGGGGGTGGGTCAGATACGCAGTATTTT.

The rearrangement joins TRBV10-1 to TRBJ2-1; D is perhaps TRBD1 (5 bases). V lost 5 bases, J lost 10 bases, and 18 bases lay in between. The germline gives CDR1 WNHNN, CDR2 SYGVQD (reference sequence). The CDR3 covers 14 residues. The CDR3 reads CASSFQGSTTEQFF. In nucleotides, the CDR3 is TGCGCCAGCAGTTTCCAGGGATCGACAACGGAGCAGTTCTTC.

The genes are TRBV7-6 and TRBJ2-2; maybe TRBD2 (6 bases). V dropped 6 bases and J dropped 14 bases, with 25 bases sitting between them. The CDR3 extends over 15 amino acids. CDR1 and CDR2 from the germline V gene are SGHVS and FNYEAQ. CDR3 DNA sequence: TGTGCCAGCAGGCAAACCGGGACTTCGACCGAGGACCTGTTTTTT. Translation gives CASRQTGTSTEDLFF.

V usage is TRBV7-3 and J usage is TRBJ2-2, with D possibly being TRBD1 (6 bases). The CDR3 has 13 residues. Trimming cost V 6 bases and J 7 bases, with 12 bases left between them. From germline, CDR1 is SGHTA and CDR2 FQGTGA. CDR3 sequence: CASSPGAGGELFF. DNA of the CDR3: TGTGCCAGCAGTCCAGGGGCGGGCGGGGAGCTGTTTTTT.

In regard to this clonotype: A much larger clone lies one base from this, so it may be a read error. Because the CDR3 is missing its conserved closing phenylalanine or tryptophan, this is likely a read error. The chain links TRBV2 to TRBJ2-7; D is unresolved. V dropped 11 bases and J dropped 4 bases, with 9 bases sitting between them. This CDR3 region has 10 residues. The germline CDR1 and CDR2 sequences are SNHLY and FYNNEI. The CDR3 reads CACSNYEQYL. In DNA, the CDR3 is TGTGCCTGTAGCAATTACGAGCAGTACCTC.

This clonotype was counted only a few times. The J gene is TRBJ1-1, the V gene TRBV5-6; D remains ambiguous. Germline V gives CDR1 SGHDT, CDR2 YYEEEE. V lost 6 bases, J lost 6 bases, and 12 bases lay in between. The CDR3 length is 12 residues. The CDR3 DNA follows: TGTGCCAGCACCACACGGATGGCTGAAGCTTTCTTT. This gives the protein CASTTRMAEAFF. The full variable domain, rest sourced from reference TRBV5-6 and TRBJ1-1, is DAGVTQSPTHLIKTRGQQVTLRCSPKSGHDTVSWYQQALGQGPQFIFQYYEEEERQRGNFPDRFSGHQFPNYSSELNVNALLLGDSALYLCASTTRMAEAFFGQGTRLTVV.

Many counts were recorded for this clonotype. The genes are TRBV6-1 and TRBJ1-3; 8 positions match TRBD1. J gave up 10 bases and V 6 bases, and 11 bases lay outside the gene matches. The CDR3 has 14 amino acids. Germline V lookup: CDR1 MNHNS, CDR2 SASEGT. The CDR3 loop reads CASRGQGTGETIYF. In nucleotides, the CDR3 is TGTGCCAGCAGAGGACAGGGTACCGGAGAGACCATATATTTT.